This TCR beta chain was observed in a study of cytomegalovirus exposure and HLA in healthy donors. Study in general: Most donors, 81% of a few hundred genotyped, fell in the Caucasian-associated ancestry cluster.

Germline V gene sequence: CDR1 LGHNA, CDR2 YNFKEQ. This CDR3 spans 18 amino acids. V gave up 0 bases and J gave up 5 bases; unmatched junction bases: 14. The PCR was carried out with 60 Vbeta primers and 13 Jbeta primers. Some clones are missing from TCRdb's copy, which holds only in-frame ones; the method was immunoSEQ multiplex PCR. The table includes 110,000 to 150,000 clones, about 82% detected once. V usage is TRBV4-2 and J usage is TRBJ2-3; 7 bases align to TRBD2. This TCR came from a male donor in good health and CMV-seronegative. Sequenced material: PBMCs. CDR3 in DNA: TGTGCCAGCAGCCAAGATAGTCCGATCGGGGGGTATATAGATACGCAGTATTTT. Encoded protein: CASSQDSPIGGYIDTQYF.